This paragraph reports one T cell receptor (beta chain). Antigen unknown. The data derive from a study of blood T cells in healthy people across ages. Study-wide background: Capture by template switching was about one barcoded beta molecule per two T cells.

Study outcomes and limitations: Per million T cells, TCR beta diversity dropped about linearly as age rose. Naive CD4+ cells and diversity were both higher in long-lived donors than in aged donors.

Germline V gives CDR1 DFQATT, CDR2 SNEGSKA (reference sequence). This CDR3 is 13 amino acids long. Germline trimming cut 6 bases from V and 7 bases from J; bases unmatched to any gene: 9. A second about 6 to 12 cycle PCR used barcoded and J-beta primers. TCRdb re-called the 5' RACE reads through MiXCR, storing one row per CDR3 protein. The sample has about 760,000 distinct CDR3 sequences; about 61% are singletons. The clonotype was recovered from a man between 35 and 55 years old in good health. The chain employs TRBV20-1 and TRBJ2-4; TRBD1 matches 7 bases. The material sequenced was blood. The CDR3: CSAGRDRGNIQYF. CDR3 bases: TGCAGTGCGGGCCGGGACAGAGGTAACATTCAGTACTTC.